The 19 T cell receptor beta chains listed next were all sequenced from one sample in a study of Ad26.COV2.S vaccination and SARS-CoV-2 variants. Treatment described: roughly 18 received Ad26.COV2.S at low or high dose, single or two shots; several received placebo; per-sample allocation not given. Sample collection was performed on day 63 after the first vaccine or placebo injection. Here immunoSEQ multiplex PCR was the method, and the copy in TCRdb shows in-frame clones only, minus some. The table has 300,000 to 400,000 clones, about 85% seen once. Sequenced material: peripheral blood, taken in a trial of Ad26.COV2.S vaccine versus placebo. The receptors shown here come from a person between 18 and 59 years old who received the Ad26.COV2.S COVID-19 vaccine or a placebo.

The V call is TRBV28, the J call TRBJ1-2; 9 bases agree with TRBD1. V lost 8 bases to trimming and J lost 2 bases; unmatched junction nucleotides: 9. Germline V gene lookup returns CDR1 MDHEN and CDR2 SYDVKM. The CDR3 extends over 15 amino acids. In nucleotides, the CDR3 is TGTGCCAGCTCCAGAACCGGGACAGGGAACTATGGCTACACCTTC. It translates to CASSRTGTGNYGYTF.

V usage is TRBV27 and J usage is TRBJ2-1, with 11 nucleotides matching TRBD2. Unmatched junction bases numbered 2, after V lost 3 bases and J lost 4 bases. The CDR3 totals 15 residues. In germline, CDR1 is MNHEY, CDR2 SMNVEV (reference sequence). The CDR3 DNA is TGTGCCAGCAGTTTGACTAGCGGGGTGTACAATGAGCAGTTCTTC. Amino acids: CASSLTSGVYNEQFF.

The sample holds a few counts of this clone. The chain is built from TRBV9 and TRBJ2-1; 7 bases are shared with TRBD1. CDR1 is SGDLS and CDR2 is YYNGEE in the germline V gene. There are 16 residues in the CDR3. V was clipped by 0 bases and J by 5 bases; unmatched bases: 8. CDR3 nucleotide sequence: TGTGCCAGCAGCGTAGCAGACAGGGCGTGGGACAATGAGCAGTTCTTC. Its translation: CASSVADRAWDNEQFF.

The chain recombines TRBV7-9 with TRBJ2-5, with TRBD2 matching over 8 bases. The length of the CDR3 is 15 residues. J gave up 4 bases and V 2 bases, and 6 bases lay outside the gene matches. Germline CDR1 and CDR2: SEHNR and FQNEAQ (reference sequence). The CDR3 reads CASSLRTGGRETQYF. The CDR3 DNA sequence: TGTGCCAGCAGCTTACGGACGGGGGGGCGAGAGACCCAGTACTTC.

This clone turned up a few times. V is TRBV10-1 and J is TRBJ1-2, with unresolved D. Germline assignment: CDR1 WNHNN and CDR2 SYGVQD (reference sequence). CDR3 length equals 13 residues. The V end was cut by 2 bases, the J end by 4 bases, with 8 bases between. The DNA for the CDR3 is TGCGCCAGCAGTGAGAGAATAGCCTATGGCTACACCTTC. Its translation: CASSERIAYGYTF.

The CDR3: CASSLIRGGARETQYF. DNA of the CDR3: TGTGCCAGCAGCTTAATTAGAGGGGGTGCGAGAGAGACCCAGTACTTC. The chain recombines TRBV7-9 with TRBJ2-5; D might be TRBD1 (6 bases). CDR1 is SEHNR, CDR2 FQNEAQ, per germline (reference sequence). The CDR3 has 16 amino acids. Trimming cost V 2 bases and J 4 bases, with 17 bases left between them.

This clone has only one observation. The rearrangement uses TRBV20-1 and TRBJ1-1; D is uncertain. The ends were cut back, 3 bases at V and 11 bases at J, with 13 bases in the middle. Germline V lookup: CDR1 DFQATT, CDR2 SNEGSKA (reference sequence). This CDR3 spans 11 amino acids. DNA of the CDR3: TGCAGTGCTAGTCCCTTGCTTGAGGCTTTCTTT. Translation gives CSASPLLEAFF.

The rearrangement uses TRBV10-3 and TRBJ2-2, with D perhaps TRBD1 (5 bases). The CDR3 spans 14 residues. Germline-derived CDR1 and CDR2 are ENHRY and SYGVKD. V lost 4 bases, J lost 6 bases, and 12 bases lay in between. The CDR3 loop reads CAISGAGPSGELFF. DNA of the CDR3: TGTGCCATCAGTGGGGCAGGGCCCTCCGGGGAGCTGTTTTTT.

The CDR3 coding sequence is TGTGCCAGCCTAGTTCCGGGAGGGGAAGGATCACCCCTCCACTTT. Amino acid sequence: CASLVPGGEGSPLHF. The V call is TRBV28, the J call TRBJ1-6; D possibly corresponds to TRBD1 (5 bases). Germline CDR1 is MDHEN and CDR2 is SYDVKM. The CDR3 loop spans 15 amino acids. The V and J ends lost 8 bases and 10 bases respectively, with 21 bases between them.

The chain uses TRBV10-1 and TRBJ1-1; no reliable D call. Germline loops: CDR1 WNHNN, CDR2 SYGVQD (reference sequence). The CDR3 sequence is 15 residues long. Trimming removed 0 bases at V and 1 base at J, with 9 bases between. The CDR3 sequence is CASSESNFGNTEAFF. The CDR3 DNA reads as TGCGCCAGCAGTGAGTCCAACTTCGGGAACACTGAAGCTTTCTTT.

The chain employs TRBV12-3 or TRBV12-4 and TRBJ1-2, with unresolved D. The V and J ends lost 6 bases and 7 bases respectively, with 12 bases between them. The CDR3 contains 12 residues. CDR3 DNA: TGTGCCAGCAGCCCAAATTTAGGTGGCTACACCTTC. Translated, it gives CASSPNLGGYTF.

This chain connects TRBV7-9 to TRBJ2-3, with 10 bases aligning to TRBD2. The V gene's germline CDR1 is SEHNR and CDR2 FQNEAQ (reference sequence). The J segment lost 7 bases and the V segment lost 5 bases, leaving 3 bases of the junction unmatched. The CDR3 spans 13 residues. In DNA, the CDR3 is TGTGCCAGCAGCCGTAGCGGGGGGAATACGCAGTATTTT. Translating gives CASSRSGGNTQYF.

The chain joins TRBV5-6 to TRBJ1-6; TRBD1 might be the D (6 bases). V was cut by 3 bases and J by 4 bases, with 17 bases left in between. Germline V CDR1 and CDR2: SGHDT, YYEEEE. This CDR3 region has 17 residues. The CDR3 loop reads CASSSGGHGVYNSPLHF. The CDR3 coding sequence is TGTGCCAGCAGCTCGGGGGGCCACGGGGTTTATAATTCACCCCTCCACTTT.

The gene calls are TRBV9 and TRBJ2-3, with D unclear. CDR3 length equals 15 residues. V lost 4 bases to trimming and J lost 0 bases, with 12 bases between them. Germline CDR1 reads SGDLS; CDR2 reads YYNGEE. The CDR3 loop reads CASSPSPTSTDTQYF. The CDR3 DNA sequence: TGTGCCAGCAGCCCCAGCCCCACTAGCACAGATACGCAGTATTTT. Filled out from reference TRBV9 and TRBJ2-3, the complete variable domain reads DSGVTQTPKHLITATGQRVTLRCSPRSGDLSVYWYQQSLDQGLQFLIQYYNGEERAKGNILERFSAQQFPDLHSELNLSSLELGDSALYFCASSPSPTSTDTQYFGPGTRLTVL.

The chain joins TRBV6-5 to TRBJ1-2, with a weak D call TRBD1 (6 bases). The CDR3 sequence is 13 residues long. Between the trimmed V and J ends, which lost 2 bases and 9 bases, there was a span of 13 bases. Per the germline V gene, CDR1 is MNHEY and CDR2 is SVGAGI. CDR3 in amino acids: CASSYQDSQRYTF. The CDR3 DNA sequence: TGTGCCAGCAGTTACCAGGACAGTCAGCGCTACACCTTC.

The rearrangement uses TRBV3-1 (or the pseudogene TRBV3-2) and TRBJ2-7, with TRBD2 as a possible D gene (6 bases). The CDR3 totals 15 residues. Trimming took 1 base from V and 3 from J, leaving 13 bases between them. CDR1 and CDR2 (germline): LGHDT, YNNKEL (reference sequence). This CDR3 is CASSQGRESNYEQYF. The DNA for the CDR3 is TGTGCCAGCAGCCAAGGACGGGAGAGTAACTACGAGCAGTACTTC.

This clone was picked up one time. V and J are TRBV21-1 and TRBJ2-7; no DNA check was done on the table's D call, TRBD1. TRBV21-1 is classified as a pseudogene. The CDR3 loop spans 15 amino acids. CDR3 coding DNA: TGTGCCAGCAGCAAAGCTAAAGGGGCCACTTACGAGCAGTACTTC. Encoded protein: CASSKAKGATYEQYF.

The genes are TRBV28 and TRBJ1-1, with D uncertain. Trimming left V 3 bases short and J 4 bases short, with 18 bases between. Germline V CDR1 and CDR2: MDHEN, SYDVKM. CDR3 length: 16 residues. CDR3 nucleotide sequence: TGTGCCAGCAGTTTCCGTACTGGCCAACCGTTCACTGAAGCTTTCTTT. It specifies CASSFRTGQPFTEAFF.

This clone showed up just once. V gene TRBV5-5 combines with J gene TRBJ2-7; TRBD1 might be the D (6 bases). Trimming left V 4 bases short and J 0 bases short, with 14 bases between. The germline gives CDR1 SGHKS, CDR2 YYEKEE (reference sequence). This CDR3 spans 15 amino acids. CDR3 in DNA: TGTGCCAGCAGCGTAGACAGGTCGAGCTCCTACGAGCAGTACTTC. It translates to CASSVDRSSSYEQYF. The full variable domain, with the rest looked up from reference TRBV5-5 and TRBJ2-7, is DAGVTQSPTHLIKTRGQQVTLRCSPISGHKSVSWYQQVLGQGPQFIFQYYEKEERGRGNFPDRFSARQFPNYSSELNVNALLLGDSALYLCASSVDRSSSYEQYFGPGTRLTVT.